The 10 T cell receptor beta chains reported below all come from one sample, sequenced in a study of blood T cell repertoires in COVID-19. Method: immunoSEQ multiplex PCR; TCRdb's copy keeps in-frame clones and lacks some. Among fewer than 200,000 clones, 75% to 90% were seen once, and the ten largest hold 4.4%. Sequenced: PBMCs or T cells enriched from blood (not recorded which). Receptors were obtained from a woman aged 45-59 years who had recovered from COVID-19.

The genes are TRBV11-2 and TRBJ2-7; D not certain. CDR1 SGHAT and CDR2 FQNNGV come from the germline V gene. The CDR3 sequence is 11 residues long. Between the trimmed V and J ends, which lost 4 bases and 4 bases, there was a span of 5 bases. CDR3 bases: TGTGCCAGCAGCTACCTATACGAGCAGTACGTC. Translation gives CASSYLYEQYV.

The gene calls are TRBV28 and TRBJ2-5; TRBD1 agrees at 10 bases. CDR1 MDHEN and CDR2 SYDVKM come from the germline V gene. This CDR3 is built from 13 residues. V was pared by 8 bases and J by 2 bases, with 2 bases of the junction left unmatched. CDR3 coding DNA: TGTGCCAGCCGGGACAGGGGACAAGAGACCCAGTACTTC. This encodes CASRDRGQETQYF.

The chain carries TRBV5-8 and TRBJ2-6; D is perhaps TRBD2 (6 bases). There are 19 residues in the CDR3. CDR1 and CDR2 (germline): SGHTS, YDEGEE. Trimming removed 4 bases from V and 0 bases from J, with 20 bases in between. The DNA for the CDR3 is TGTGCCAGCAGCCCGGGGGTGAGGAGGCAAAACTCTGGGGCCAACGTCCTGACTTTC. Residues: CASSPGVRRQNSGANVLTF.

V usage is TRBV3-1 (or the pseudogene TRBV3-2) and J usage is TRBJ2-7, with 8 positions matching TRBD2. Germline loops: CDR1 LGHDT, CDR2 YNNKEL (reference sequence). V lost 7 bases to trimming and J lost 5 bases; unmatched junction nucleotides: 10. This CDR3 contains 14 residues. CDR3 coding DNA: TGTGCCAGCACCCCAGGACTAGCATCAGACGAGCAGTACGTC. Amino acid sequence: CASTPGLASDEQYV.

This chain joins TRBV5-1 and TRBJ2-5; no clear D. Germline assignment: CDR1 SGHRS and CDR2 YFSETQ. This CDR3 has 14 residues. The germline V and J ends were trimmed by 1 base and 1 base, with 8 bases remaining between them. Here the CDR3 DNA reads TGCGCCAGCAGCTTGAACAGCCTCCAAGAGACCCAGTACTTC. Translated, it gives CASSLNSLQETQYF.

The J gene is TRBJ1-2, the V gene TRBV12-3 or TRBV12-4, with 8 bases fitting TRBD1. The junction had 5 bases not matched to a gene; V was cut back by 5 bases and J by 6 bases. CDR3 length equals 13 residues. CDR3 loop: CASSPQTGDGYTF. The CDR3 DNA sequence: TGTGCCAGCAGTCCGCAGACAGGGGATGGCTACACCTTC.

In its sample, this clone was seen once. The chain couples TRBV23-1 to TRBJ2-7; 10 bases line up with TRBD2. TRBV23-1 is flagged as an ORF with uncertain function. The CDR3 covers 13 residues. J gave up 7 bases and V 6 bases, and 6 bases lay outside the gene matches. The CDR3 DNA sequence: TGCGCCAGCAGCCTAGCGGGAGATGGGGAGCAGTACGTC. It yields the protein CASSLAGDGEQYV.

The rearrangement links TRBV12-5 to TRBJ2-3; D may be TRBD2 (6 bases). The CDR3 consists of 16 residues. Trimming took off 0 bases at V and 4 bases at J, with 14 bases between the two ends. From germline, CDR1 is LGHNT and CDR2 FRNRAP. The CDR3 here is CASGLVLTGAADTQYF. The DNA for the CDR3 is TGTGCTAGTGGTTTGGTACTTACGGGAGCGGCAGATACGCAGTATTTT.

This clone was counted many times. This sequence joins TRBV7-9 and TRBJ1-3, with D perhaps matching TRBD1 (6 bases). Trimming shortened V by 6 bases and J by 4 bases, and 16 bases separated the two germline ends. CDR3 size: 15 residues. CDR1 SEHNR and CDR2 FQNEAQ come from the germline V gene (reference sequence). CDR3 loop: CASSSPIDRGNTIYF. The DNA of the CDR3 is TGTGCCAGCAGTTCCCCTATCGACAGGGGAAACACCATATATTTT.

A single count supports this clone. The chain is built from TRBV28 and TRBJ2-2; D possibly corresponds to TRBD1 (6 bases). Looked up from germline, CDR1 is MDHEN and CDR2 is SYDVKM. The CDR3 is made up of 13 amino acids. V shed 5 bases and J shed 5 bases, with 9 bases lying between them. The DNA of the CDR3 is TGTGCCAGCAGTCCAGGGGTAACCGGGGAGCTGTTTTTT. Translating gives CASSPGVTGELFF. The whole variable domain, remainder taken from reference TRBV28 and TRBJ2-2, is DVKVTQSSRYLVKRTGEKVFLECVQDMDHENMFWYRQDPGLGLRLIYFSYDVKMKEKGDIPEGYSVSREKKERFSLILESASTNQTSMYLCASSPGVTGELFFGEGSRLTVL.